The 3 T cell receptor beta chains below all came from one sample that was sequenced in a study of Graves' ophthalmopathy and Graves' hyperthyroidism (dated by TCRdb to 2016 to 2018). The sequencer listed for this sample is Illumina HiSeq 2000. For repertoire sequencing, the TCR beta CDR3 regions were amplified from RNA transcripts. The first round of RT-PCR was done with HTBI primers and the Qiagen OneStep RT-PCR kit, and was followed by a second round of multiplex PCR, then size selection and purification. Using fastp trimming at Q25 and MiXCR clonotype assembly, TCRdb reanalyzed the public sequencing data and kept in-frame beta chains. Rows with one shared CDR3 protein collapse into an entry with the most common genes and DNA. Present in this sample are 200,000 to 250,000 distinct CDR3 sequences, approximately 42% of which were seen just once. The ten largest clonotypes hold about 45% of the sample.

Sequencing input: peripheral blood. The source is an adult man with Graves' ophthalmopathy.

On this clonotype: A much larger clone differs by one base, so this may be a read error. The genes are TRBV29-1 and TRBJ1-1; 7 bases align to TRBD1. This CDR3 is built from 11 residues. Germline CDR1 and CDR2: SQVTM and ANQGSEA. As DNA, the CDR3 is TGCAGCGTGGGCCGGGACAGAGGAGCTCTCTTT. Its protein is CSVGRDRGALF.

This clonotype was observed a few times. CDR3 DNA sequence: TGTGCCATCAGTGAGACAGGGGGCGGAGGATCTGAAGCTTTCTTT. It specifies CAISETGGGGSEAFF. This chain uses TRBV10-3 with TRBJ1-1; 9 nucleotides line up with TRBD1. The V segment lost 2 bases and the J segment 6 bases; nucleotides outside the gene matches: 7. CDR1 and CDR2 from the germline V gene are ENHRY and SYGVKD. This CDR3 contains 15 residues.

This chain links TRBV29-1 with TRBJ1-3; tentatively, D is TRBD1 (6 bases). This CDR3 comprises 11 residues. CDR1 SQVTM and CDR2 ANQGSEA come from the germline V gene. Trimming took 2 bases from V and 9 from J, leaving 8 bases between them. CDR3 coding DNA: TGCAGCGTTGAAAGGGGGGCCACCATATATTTT. It translates to CSVERGATIYF.